These 21 T cell receptor beta chains were sequenced from one sample in a study of cytomegalovirus exposure and HLA in healthy donors. Both 60 Vbeta primers and 13 Jbeta primers went into the PCR. The data were produced by immunoSEQ multiplex PCR, yet TCRdb's version contains in-frame clones alone and is incomplete. This table holds 140,000 to 150,000 clones, around 59% found once. Input material: PBMCs. These receptors all stem from a male donor in good health and CMV-seronegative.

The rearrangement joins TRBV27 to TRBJ2-7; 7 nucleotides match TRBD1. Germline assignment: CDR1 MNHEY and CDR2 SMNVEV (reference sequence). The CDR3 spans 14 residues. V gave up 4 bases and J gave up 3 bases; unmatched junction bases: 6. The DNA for the CDR3 is TGTGCCAGCAGTTCCCGGGACAGCATCTACGAGCAGTACTTC. Protein sequence: CASSSRDSIYEQYF.

This clone was recorded a few times. V gene TRBV5-1 combines with J gene TRBJ2-1; D may be TRBD2 (5 bases). The length of the CDR3 is 15 residues. V was clipped by 0 bases and J by 8 bases, with 15 bases between them. Germline V gene lookup returns CDR1 SGHRS and CDR2 YFSETQ. The CDR3 nucleotides read TGCGCCAGCAGCTTGGGGCTAGCATCTGGCTATGAGCAGTTCTTC. Translation: CASSLGLASGYEQFF.

The V gene is TRBV4-3, the J gene TRBJ1-2, with 12 bases fitting TRBD1. The ends lost 2 bases at V and 4 bases at J; junction bases unmatched: 5. Germline CDR1 LGHNA, CDR2 YSLEER. The CDR3 is 16 amino acids. The CDR3 is CASSQSGDRGLYGYTF. The CDR3 DNA is TGCGCCAGCAGCCAATCTGGGGACAGGGGGCTCTATGGCTACACCTTC.

This clone occurred once. J is TRBJ2-7 and V is TRBV11-1; TRBD1 might be the D (6 bases). Germline V gene lookup returns CDR1 SGHAT and CDR2 FQDESV (reference sequence). The length of the CDR3 is 14 residues. The germline V and J ends were trimmed by 6 bases and 3 bases, with 15 bases remaining between them. The CDR3 spells CASRRDTLGYEQYF. Written as DNA, the CDR3 is TGTGCCAGCAGACGGGACACACTAGGCTACGAGCAGTACTTC.

The chain couples TRBV7-9 to TRBJ1-5; D possibly corresponds to TRBD1 (5 bases). CDR3 length: 14 residues. Germline CDR1 SEHNR, CDR2 FQNEAQ (reference sequence). Trimming removed 3 bases from V and 4 bases from J, with 10 bases in between. CDR3 nucleotides: TGTGCCAGCAGCTTTGCGGGGGAAAATCAGCCCCAGCATTTT. Protein product: CASSFAGENQPQHF.

The chain couples TRBV19 to TRBJ2-6, with no clear D. Germline-derived CDR1 and CDR2 are LNHDA and SQIVND (reference sequence). V lost 7 bases and J lost 0, with 10 bases in between. The CDR3 runs to 15 residues. CDR3 in DNA: TGTGCCAGTACTTCTTTGTACTCTGGGGCCAACGTCCTGACTTTC. Its translation is CASTSLYSGANVLTF.

The chain recombines TRBV19 with TRBJ1-4; the match to TRBD1 covers 7 bases. The CDR3 consists of 14 residues. Germline assignment: CDR1 LNHDA and CDR2 SQIVND (reference sequence). V trimming: 8 bases; J trimming: 8 bases; junction bases outside the gene matches: 11. The CDR3 nucleotides read TGTGCCAGTTCGTCGGGACAGATTGAGGAAAAACTGTTTTTT. It specifies CASSSGQIEEKLFF.

To note about this clone: Other nucleotide sequences from this sample produce the same CDR3. The V and J genes are TRBV7-9 and TRBJ1-1; D is ambiguous. Germline V gene data show CDR1 as SEHNR and CDR2 as FQNEAQ (reference sequence). This CDR3 has 13 amino acids. The V gene lost 2 bases and the J gene lost 3 bases, with 7 bases spanning the gap. CDR3 sequence: CASSLLGDTEAFF. In nucleotides, the CDR3 is TGTGCCAGCAGCTTACTCGGGGACACTGAAGCTTTCTTT.

The V gene is TRBV5-8, the J gene TRBJ2-5; TRBD1 aligns across 7 bases. The CDR3 length is 15 residues. Trimming took 5 bases from V and 5 from J; bases not matched to a gene: 12. CDR1 is SGHTS and CDR2 is YDEGEE in the germline V gene. The CDR3 DNA is TGTGCCAGCAGTCCCACAGGGGACAGAGAGGAGACCCAGTACTTC. It codes for CASSPTGDREETQYF.

This sequence joins TRBV5-8 and TRBJ2-7; tentatively, D is TRBD1 (7 bases). V lost 4 bases and J lost 0, with 20 bases in between. CDR1 SGHTS and CDR2 YDEGEE come from the germline V gene. The CDR3 is 17 residues long. CDR3 sequence (DNA): TGTGCCAGCAGCCTATCCCTTATGCGGGACAGCTCCTACGAGCAGTACTTC. Amino acid sequence: CASSLSLMRDSSYEQYF.

The chain has TRBV29-1 and TRBJ2-2, with 7 bases matching TRBD1. V lost 5 bases to trimming and J lost 0 bases; unmatched junction nucleotides: 6. The CDR3 consists of 15 residues. Germline CDR1 is SQVTM and CDR2 is ANQGSEA. The DNA for the CDR3 is TGCAGCGTTCCAGGGGGACCGTCGAACACCGGGGAGCTGTTTTTT. Translation gives CSVPGGPSNTGELFF.

The gene calls are TRBV4-1 and TRBJ2-3; 12 nucleotides agree with TRBD2. Germline V gives CDR1 MGHRA, CDR2 YSYEKL. The CDR3 runs to 20 residues. V lost 1 base to trimming and J lost 2 bases; unmatched junction nucleotides: 13. The CDR3 reads CASSQGGGLAGGPHTDTQYF. Written as DNA, the CDR3 is TGCGCCAGCAGCCAAGGAGGGGGCCTAGCGGGGGGGCCCCACACAGATACGCAGTATTTT.

This clone was found a few times. CDR3: CASTRDHNSPLHF. The CDR3 region has the DNA TGCGCCAGCACGCGGGACCACAATTCACCCCTCCACTTT. The V and J genes are TRBV4-3 and TRBJ1-6; tentative D call: TRBD1 (5 bases). The CDR3 loop spans 13 amino acids. Trimming pared 7 bases from V and 7 bases from J, leaving 11 bases between. The germline CDR1 and CDR2 sequences are LGHNA and YSLEER.

The chain recombines TRBV7-9 with TRBJ2-7; 11 nucleotides line up with TRBD1. Germline V gene sequence: CDR1 SEHNR, CDR2 FQNEAQ (reference sequence). This CDR3 has 14 amino acids. V shed 4 bases and J 11 bases; nucleotides not matched to a gene: 10. Here the CDR3 DNA reads TGTGCCAGCAGCTCAACCGGGACAGGGGGGTCGGAGTACTTC. It encodes CASSSTGTGGSEYF.

V gene TRBV7-6 combines with J gene TRBJ2-5; perhaps TRBD1 as D (6 bases). The CDR3 has 14 residues. V was trimmed by 5 bases and J by 3 bases, leaving 13 bases between them. CDR1 SGHVS and CDR2 FNYEAQ come from the germline V gene. CDR3 bases: TGTGCCAGCAGCCCTTTCAACAGGGAAGAGACCCAGTACTTC. Protein: CASSPFNREETQYF. The full variable domain, rest sourced from reference TRBV7-6 and TRBJ2-5, is GAGVSQSPRYKVTKRGQDVALRCDPISGHVSLYWYRQALGQGPEFLTYFNYEAQQDKSGLPNDRFSAERPEGSISTLTIQRTEQRDSAMYRCASSPFNREETQYFGPGTRLLVL.

This clone was seen once. CDR3 amino acids: CASSSDRHTEAFF. The CDR3 nucleotides read TGTGCCAGCAGCTCTGACAGGCACACTGAAGCTTTCTTT. This chain joins TRBV6-5 and TRBJ1-1, with D perhaps TRBD1 (6 bases). Germline CDR1 and CDR2: MNHEY and SVGAGI. The V end lost 6 bases, the J end lost 3 bases, and 11 bases lay between the germline ends. The CDR3 spans 13 residues.

The chain has TRBV4-2 and TRBJ2-3, with a possible D match to TRBD1 (5 bases). The CDR3 extends over 17 amino acids. The germline gives CDR1 LGHNA, CDR2 YNFKEQ. The V end lost 3 bases, the J end lost 1 base, and 17 bases lay between the germline ends. The CDR3: CASSQERTGLRTDTQYF. The CDR3, as DNA: TGTGCCAGCAGCCAGGAGCGAACAGGTCTTCGCACAGATACGCAGTATTTT.

The rearrangement uses TRBV30 and TRBJ1-1, with TRBD1 matching over 8 bases. After removal of 1 base from V and 7 bases from J, the junction contained 8 bases not matched to a gene. CDR3 length equals 14 residues. CDR1 is GTSNPN, CDR2 SVGIG, per germline (reference sequence). CDR3 coding DNA: TGTGCCTGGAGTGGATTCAGGGGGCTGGGTGAAGCTTTCTTT. This gives the protein CAWSGFRGLGEAFF. Supplemented by reference TRBV30 and TRBJ1-1, the full variable domain reads SQTIHQWPATLVQPVGSPLSLECTVEGTSNPNLYWYRQAAGRGLQLLFYSVGIGQISSEVPQNLSASRPQDRQFILSSKKLLLSDSGFYLCAWSGFRGLGEAFFGQGTRLTVV.

This rearrangement joins TRBV9 to TRBJ2-5, with a weak D call TRBD1 (6 bases). V shed 4 bases and J shed 2 bases, with 12 bases lying between them. Per the germline V gene, CDR1 is SGDLS and CDR2 is YYNGEE. This CDR3 is 14 amino acids long. In DNA form, the CDR3 reads TGTGCCAGCAGCCTCGCTGGACAGCAAGAGACCCAGTACTTC. This sequence encodes CASSLAGQQETQYF.

The rearrangement uses TRBV18 and TRBJ1-4; 7 bases are a match to TRBD1. The CDR3 covers 21 residues. The junction had 19 bases not matched to a gene; V was cut back by 3 bases and J by 0 bases. Germline V CDR1 and CDR2: KGHSH, LQKENI. DNA of the CDR3: TGTGCCAGCTCACCCCCTTCGACAAGGGGGCTTTGGGGGTCAACTAATGAAAAACTGTTTTTT. Translation gives CASSPPSTRGLWGSTNEKLFF.

This chain joins TRBV7-2 and TRBJ1-5, with 8 positions matching TRBD1. The germline V gene encodes CDR1 SGHTA and CDR2 FQGNSA. CDR3 length: 15 residues. The V and J ends lost 1 base and 3 bases, in that order; junction bases with no gene match: 2. CDR3 sequence (DNA): TGTGCCAGCAGCTTAGGACAGGGGTCCAATCAGCCCCAGCATTTT. Protein product: CASSLGQGSNQPQHF.